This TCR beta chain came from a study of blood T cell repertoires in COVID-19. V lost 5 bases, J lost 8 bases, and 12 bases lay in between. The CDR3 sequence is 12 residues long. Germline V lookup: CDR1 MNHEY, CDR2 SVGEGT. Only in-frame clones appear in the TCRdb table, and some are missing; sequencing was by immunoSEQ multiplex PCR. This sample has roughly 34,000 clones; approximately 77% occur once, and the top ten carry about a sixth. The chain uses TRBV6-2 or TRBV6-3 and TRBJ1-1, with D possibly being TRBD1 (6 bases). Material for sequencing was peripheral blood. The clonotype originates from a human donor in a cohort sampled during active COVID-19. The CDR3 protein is CASSPSGTEAFF. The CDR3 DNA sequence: TGTGCCAGCAGTCCCTCCGGGACAGAAGCTTTCTTT.